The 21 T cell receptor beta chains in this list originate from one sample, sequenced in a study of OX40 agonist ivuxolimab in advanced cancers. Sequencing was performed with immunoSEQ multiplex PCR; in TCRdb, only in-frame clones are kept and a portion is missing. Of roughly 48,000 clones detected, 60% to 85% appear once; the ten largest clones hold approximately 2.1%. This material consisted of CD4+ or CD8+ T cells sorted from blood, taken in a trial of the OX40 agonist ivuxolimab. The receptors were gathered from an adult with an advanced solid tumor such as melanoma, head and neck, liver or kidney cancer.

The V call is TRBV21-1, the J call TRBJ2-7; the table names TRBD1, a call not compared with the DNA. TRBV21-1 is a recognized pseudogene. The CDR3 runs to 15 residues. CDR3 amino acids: CASIRDRQGVYEQYF. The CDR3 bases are TGTGCCAGCATCCGGGACCGACAGGGGGTCTACGAGCAGTACTTC.

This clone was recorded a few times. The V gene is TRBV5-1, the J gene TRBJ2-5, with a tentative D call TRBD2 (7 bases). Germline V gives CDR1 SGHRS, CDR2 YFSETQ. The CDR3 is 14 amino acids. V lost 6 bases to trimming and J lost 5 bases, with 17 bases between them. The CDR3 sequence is CASTRGGGRETQYF. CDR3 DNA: TGCGCCAGCACAAGAGGGGGGGGTCGGGAGACCCAGTACTTC.

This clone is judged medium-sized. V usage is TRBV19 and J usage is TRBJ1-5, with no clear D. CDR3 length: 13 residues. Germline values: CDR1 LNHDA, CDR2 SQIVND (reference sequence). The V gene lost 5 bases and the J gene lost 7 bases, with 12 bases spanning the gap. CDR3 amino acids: CASSVGVRQPQHF. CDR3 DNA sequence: TGTGCCAGTAGTGTGGGTGTAAGGCAGCCCCAGCATTTT.

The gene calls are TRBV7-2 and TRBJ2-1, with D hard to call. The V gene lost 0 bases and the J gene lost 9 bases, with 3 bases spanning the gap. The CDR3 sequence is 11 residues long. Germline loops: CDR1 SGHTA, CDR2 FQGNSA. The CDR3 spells CASSLAGEQFF. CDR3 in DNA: TGTGCCAGCAGCTTAGCGGGTGAGCAGTTCTTC.

CDR3 in amino acids: CASSLEAASSAFF. CDR3 DNA sequence: TGTGCCAGCAGCTTAGAGGCAGCCTCCTCGGCTTTCTTT. V and J are TRBV7-2 and TRBJ1-1; D gene unclear. CDR1 and CDR2 from the germline V gene are SGHTA and FQGNSA. The CDR3 loop spans 13 amino acids. Trimming removed 1 base at V and 11 bases at J, with 14 bases between.

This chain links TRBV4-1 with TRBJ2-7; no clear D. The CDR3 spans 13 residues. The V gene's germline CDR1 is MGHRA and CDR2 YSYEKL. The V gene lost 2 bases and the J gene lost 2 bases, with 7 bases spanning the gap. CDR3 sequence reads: CASSQPDTYEQYF. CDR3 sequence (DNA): TGCGCCAGCAGCCAACCCGACACCTACGAGCAGTACTTC.

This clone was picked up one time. CDR3 DNA sequence: TGTGCCATCAGTCCGACAGGGGGATATACTGAAGCTTTCTTT. This encodes CAISPTGGYTEAFF. The chain couples TRBV10-3 to TRBJ1-1; TRBD1 matches at 9 bases. The CDR3 runs to 14 residues. Trimming at V came to 5 bases and at J to 5 bases, leaving 6 bases not matched to a gene. Germline CDR1 and CDR2: ENHRY and SYGVKD.

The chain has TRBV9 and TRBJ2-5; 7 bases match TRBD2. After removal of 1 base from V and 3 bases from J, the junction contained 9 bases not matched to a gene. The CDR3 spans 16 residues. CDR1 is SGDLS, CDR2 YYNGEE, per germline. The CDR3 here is CASSVMVGGPEETQYF. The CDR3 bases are TGTGCCAGCAGCGTAATGGTGGGAGGGCCGGAAGAGACCCAGTACTTC.

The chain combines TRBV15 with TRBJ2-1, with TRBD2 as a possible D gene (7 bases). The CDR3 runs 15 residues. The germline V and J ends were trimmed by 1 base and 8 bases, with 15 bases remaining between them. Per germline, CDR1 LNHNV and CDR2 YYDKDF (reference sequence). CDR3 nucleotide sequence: TGTGCCACCAGCAGAGTACAGGGAGGGAACTATGAGCAGTTCTTC. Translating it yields CATSRVQGGNYEQFF.

As DNA, the CDR3 is TGTGCCATCAAAACAGCGACCTACAATGAGCAGTTCTTC. This encodes CAIKTATYNEQFF. This chain joins TRBV10-3 and TRBJ2-1; D is undetermined. Germline CDR1 ENHRY, CDR2 SYGVKD. Trimming cost V 7 bases and J 2 bases, with 9 bases left between them. This CDR3 spans 13 amino acids.

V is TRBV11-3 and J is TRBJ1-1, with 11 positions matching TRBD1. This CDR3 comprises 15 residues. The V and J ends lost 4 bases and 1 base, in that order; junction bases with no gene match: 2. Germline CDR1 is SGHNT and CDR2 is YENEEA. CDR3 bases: TGTGCCAGCAGCTATGGGACAGGGGGGAACACTGAAGCTTTCTTT. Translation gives CASSYGTGGNTEAFF. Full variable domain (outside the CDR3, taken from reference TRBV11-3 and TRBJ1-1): EAGVVQSPRYKIIEKKQPVAFWCNPISGHNTLYWYLQNLGQGPELLIRYENEEAVDDSQLPKDRFSAERLKGVDSTLKIQPAELGDSAVYLCASSYGTGGNTEAFFGQGTRLTVV.

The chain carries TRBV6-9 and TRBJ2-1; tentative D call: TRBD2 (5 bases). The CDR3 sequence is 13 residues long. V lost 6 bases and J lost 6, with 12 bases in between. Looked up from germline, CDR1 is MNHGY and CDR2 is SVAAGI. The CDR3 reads CASRRALLNEQFF. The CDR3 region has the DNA TGTGCCAGCAGGAGGGCCTTGCTCAATGAGCAGTTCTTC.

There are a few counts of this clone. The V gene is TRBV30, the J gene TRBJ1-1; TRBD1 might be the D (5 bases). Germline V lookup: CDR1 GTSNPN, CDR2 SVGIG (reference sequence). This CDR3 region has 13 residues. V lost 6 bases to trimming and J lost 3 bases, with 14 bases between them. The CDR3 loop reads CACRGTEYTEAFF. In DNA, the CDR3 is TGTGCCTGCCGTGGGACGGAGTACACTGAAGCTTTCTTT.

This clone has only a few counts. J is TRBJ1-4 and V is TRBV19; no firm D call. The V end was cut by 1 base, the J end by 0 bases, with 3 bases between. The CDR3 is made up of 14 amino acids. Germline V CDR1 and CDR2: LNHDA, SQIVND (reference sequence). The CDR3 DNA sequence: TGTGCCAGTAGTATAGTTGCAACTAATGAAAAACTGTTTTTT. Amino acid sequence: CASSIVATNEKLFF.

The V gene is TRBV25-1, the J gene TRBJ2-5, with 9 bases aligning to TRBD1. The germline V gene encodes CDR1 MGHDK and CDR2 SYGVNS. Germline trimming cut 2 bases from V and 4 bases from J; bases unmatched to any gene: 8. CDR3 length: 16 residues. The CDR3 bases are TGTGCCAGCAGTGAAGGGACAGGGAGAGAGGGAGAGACCCAGTACTTC. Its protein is CASSEGTGREGETQYF.

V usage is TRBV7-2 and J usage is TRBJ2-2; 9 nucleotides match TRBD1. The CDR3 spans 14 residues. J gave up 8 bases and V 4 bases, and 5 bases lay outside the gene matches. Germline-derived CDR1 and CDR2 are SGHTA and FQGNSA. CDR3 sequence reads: CASSWGQGDGELFF. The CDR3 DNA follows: TGTGCCAGCAGCTGGGGACAGGGTGATGGGGAGCTGTTTTTT.

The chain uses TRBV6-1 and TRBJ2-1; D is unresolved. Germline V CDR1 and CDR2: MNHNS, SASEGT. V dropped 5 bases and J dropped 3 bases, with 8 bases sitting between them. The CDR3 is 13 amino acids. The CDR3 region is CASSFRSYNEQFF. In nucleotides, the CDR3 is TGTGCCAGCAGTTTCAGGAGCTACAATGAGCAGTTCTTC.

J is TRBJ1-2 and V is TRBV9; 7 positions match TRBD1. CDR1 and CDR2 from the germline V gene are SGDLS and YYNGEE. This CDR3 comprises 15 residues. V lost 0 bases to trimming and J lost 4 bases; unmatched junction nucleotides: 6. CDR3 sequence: CASSVEGGGGYGYTF. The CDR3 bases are TGTGCCAGCAGCGTAGAAGGGGGCGGAGGCTATGGCTACACCTTC.

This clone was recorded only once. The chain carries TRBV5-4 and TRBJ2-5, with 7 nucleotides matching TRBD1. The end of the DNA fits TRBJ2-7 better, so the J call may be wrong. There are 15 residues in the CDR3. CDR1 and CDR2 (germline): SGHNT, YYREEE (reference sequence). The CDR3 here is CASSSKTGHYYEQYF. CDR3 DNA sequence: TGTGCCAGCAGCTCGAAGACAGGGCACTACTACGAGCAGTACTTC.

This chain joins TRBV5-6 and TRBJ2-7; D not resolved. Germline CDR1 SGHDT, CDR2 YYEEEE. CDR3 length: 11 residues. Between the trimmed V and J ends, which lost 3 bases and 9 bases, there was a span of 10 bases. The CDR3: CASSSFRVQYF. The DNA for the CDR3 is TGTGCCAGCAGCTCTTTTCGAGTGCAGTACTTC. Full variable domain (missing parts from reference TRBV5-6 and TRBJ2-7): DAGVTQSPTHLIKTRGQQVTLRCSPKSGHDTVSWYQQALGQGPQFIFQYYEEEERQRGNFPDRFSGHQFPNYSSELNVNALLLGDSALYLCASSSFRVQYFGPGTRLTVT.

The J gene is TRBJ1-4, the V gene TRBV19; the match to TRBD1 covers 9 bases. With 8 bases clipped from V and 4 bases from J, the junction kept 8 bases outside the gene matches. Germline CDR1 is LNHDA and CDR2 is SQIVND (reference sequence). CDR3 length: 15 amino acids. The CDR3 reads CASSTGGTVNEKLFF. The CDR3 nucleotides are TGTGCCAGTTCAACAGGGGGCACGGTTAATGAAAAACTGTTTTTT.